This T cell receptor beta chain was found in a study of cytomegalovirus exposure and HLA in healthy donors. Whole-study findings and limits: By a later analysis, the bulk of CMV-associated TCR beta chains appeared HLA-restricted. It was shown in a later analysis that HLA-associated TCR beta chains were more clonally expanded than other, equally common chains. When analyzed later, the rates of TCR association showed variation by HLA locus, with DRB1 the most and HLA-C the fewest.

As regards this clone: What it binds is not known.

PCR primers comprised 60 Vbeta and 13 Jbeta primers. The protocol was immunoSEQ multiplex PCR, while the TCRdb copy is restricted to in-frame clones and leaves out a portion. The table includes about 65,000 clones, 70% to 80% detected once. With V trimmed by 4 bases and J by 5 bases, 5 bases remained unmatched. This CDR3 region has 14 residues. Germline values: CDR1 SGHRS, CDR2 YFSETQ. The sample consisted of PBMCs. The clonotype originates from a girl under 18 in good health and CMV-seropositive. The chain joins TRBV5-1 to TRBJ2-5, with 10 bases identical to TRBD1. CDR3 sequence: CASSQDRGWETQYF. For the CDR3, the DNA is TGCGCCAGCAGCCAGGACAGGGGGTGGGAGACCCAGTACTTC.